The T cell receptor (beta chain) under discussion was sequenced for a study of beta chain features in type 1 diabetes. This clone was detected only a few times. Of the isolated RNA, all was reverse transcribed, and so the sequenced material was expressed TCRB transcripts. Here immunoSEQ multiplex PCR was the method, and the copy in TCRdb shows in-frame clones only, minus some. Found here are fewer than 500,000 clones, roughly 13% of them singletons; the top ten hold approximately 0.035%. One heparinised draw, averaging around 120 mL, was taken per donor. Sequenced material: naive CD4+ T cells from blood. The clonotype comes from a man younger than 40 in good health.

The DNA of the CDR3 is TGTGCCAGCAAGAAAGGGGATCAGCCCCAGCATTTT. Amino acids: CASKKGDQPQHF. The chain employs TRBV27 and TRBJ1-5; TRBD1 might be the D (5 bases). Germline assignment: CDR1 MNHEY and CDR2 SMNVEV (reference sequence). Trimming removed 7 bases at V and 5 bases at J, with 9 bases between. The CDR3 consists of 12 residues.